The present T cell receptor (beta chain) was sequenced within a study of a mutant IDH1 vaccine in newly diagnosed glioma. As for the study in general: With temozolomide cycles, or 4-6 weeks after radiotherapy alone, vaccination was started.

A note on this clone: The antigen is unknown.

This CDR3 comprises 13 residues. The germline V gene has CDR1 SGHVS and CDR2 FNYEAQ. Trimming at V came to 5 bases and at J to 3 bases, leaving 3 bases not matched to a gene. Overall study results and limits: It was approximately 93% of patients that developed vaccine-induced immune responses.

Specified time point: week 5, during vaccination. One vaccine dose held 300 ug of mutant IDH1 20-mer peptide and came with topical imiquimod. Assay used: immunoSEQ multiplex PCR; TCRdb lists only in-frame clones, some missing. The repertoire holds under 45,000 clones, with roughly 79% as singletons. The source was PBMCs, collected from a glioma patient whose treatment included an IDH1 peptide vaccine. The rearrangement uses TRBV7-6 and TRBJ2-7; TRBD2 agrees at 8 bases. The clonotype comes from a man aged 50 or older with glioma. The CDR3 DNA is TGTGCCAGCAGCAAGGGGACTAGCTACGAGCAGTACTTC. Amino acid sequence: CASSKGTSYEQYF.